These 25 T cell receptor beta chains share one sample of origin, sequenced in a study of OX40 agonist ivuxolimab in advanced cancers. Assay used: immunoSEQ multiplex PCR; TCRdb lists only in-frame clones, some missing. This table has about 79,000 clones, roughly 94% appearing once. Sequencing was performed on CD4+ or CD8+ T cells sorted from blood, taken in a trial of the OX40 agonist ivuxolimab. These receptors were obtained from an adult with an advanced solid tumor such as melanoma, head and neck, liver or kidney cancer.

The genes are TRBV27 and TRBJ2-7; TRBD1 might be the D (5 bases). V lost 2 bases, J lost 0 bases, and 8 bases lay in between. The CDR3 sequence is 14 residues long. The V gene's germline CDR1 is MNHEY and CDR2 SMNVEV (reference sequence). CDR3 amino acids: CASSLRGISYEQYF. The CDR3 region has the DNA TGTGCCAGCAGTTTAAGGGGAATCTCCTACGAGCAGTACTTC.

The chain couples TRBV6-5 to TRBJ1-2; the D gene is possibly TRBD1 (5 bases). This CDR3 spans 14 amino acids. V lost 3 bases to trimming and J lost 5 bases, with 13 bases between them. Germline V gene sequence: CDR1 MNHEY, CDR2 SVGAGI. The CDR3 region has the DNA TGTGCCAGCAGTTATAAAAACGGGGGGTATGGCTACACCTTC. This sequence encodes CASSYKNGGYGYTF.

The V and J genes are TRBV2 and TRBJ2-7; 11 positions agree with TRBD1. The CDR3 consists of 14 residues. Germline values: CDR1 SNHLY, CDR2 FYNNEI. Trimming at V came to 6 bases and at J to 3 bases, leaving 4 bases not matched to a gene. For the CDR3, the DNA is TGTGCCAGCAGAACCGGGACAGGGGGCTACGAGCAGTACTTC. This translates into CASRTGTGGYEQYF.

The chain combines TRBV27 with TRBJ2-3; no reliable D call. V shed 3 bases and J shed 1 base, with 5 bases lying between them. This CDR3 has 13 amino acids. CDR1 is MNHEY and CDR2 is SMNVEV in the germline V gene (reference sequence). DNA for the CDR3: TGTGCCAGCAGTTTCAGCGGCACAGATACGCAGTATTTT. It specifies CASSFSGTDTQYF.

The J gene is TRBJ1-1, the V gene TRBV28; 7 bases line up with TRBD1. This CDR3 is built from 14 residues. The germline CDR1 and CDR2 sequences are MDHEN and SYDVKM. Trimming took 3 bases from V and 0 from J; bases not matched to a gene: 1. The CDR3 DNA follows: TGTGCCAGCAGTTTCAGGGGGATGAACACTGAAGCTTTCTTT. Translated: CASSFRGMNTEAFF.

V and J are TRBV6-5 and TRBJ2-5, with D maybe TRBD2 (6 bases). Trimming stripped 0 bases from V and 5 bases from J, with 10 bases between. The CDR3 sequence is 14 residues long. The germline V gene encodes CDR1 MNHEY and CDR2 SVGAGI. CDR3: CASSYSQGLETQYF. In DNA form, the CDR3 reads TGTGCCAGCAGTTACTCGCAGGGACTGGAGACCCAGTACTTC.

The V and J genes are TRBV28 and TRBJ2-1, with 8 bases aligning to TRBD2. Per the germline V gene, CDR1 is MDHEN and CDR2 is SYDVKM. The J segment lost 0 bases and the V segment lost 6 bases, leaving 19 bases of the junction unmatched. The CDR3 is 20 amino acids. CDR3 loop: CASSPLVPQTSGFSYNEQFF. In nucleotides, the CDR3 is TGTGCCAGCAGCCCCCTCGTGCCCCAAACTAGCGGTTTCTCCTACAATGAGCAGTTCTTC.

The J gene is TRBJ2-3, the V gene TRBV29-1; no firm D call. The CDR3 length is 12 residues. Germline CDR1 is SQVTM and CDR2 is ANQGSEA. V was trimmed by 0 bases and J by 4 bases, leaving 5 bases between them. In DNA form, the CDR3 reads TGCAGCGTTGAAGAAGAGCCAGATACGCAGTATTTT. Its protein is CSVEEEPDTQYF.

V usage is TRBV7-3 and J usage is TRBJ2-1; 8 nucleotides agree with TRBD2. From germline, CDR1 is SGHTA and CDR2 FQGTGA. V was pared by 4 bases and J by 3 bases, with 8 bases of the junction left unmatched. CDR3 length: 16 residues. The CDR3 is CASSSVPGLDYNEQFF. In DNA form, the CDR3 reads TGTGCCAGCAGCTCGGTCCCGGGACTAGACTACAATGAGCAGTTCTTC.

The rearrangement links TRBV14 to TRBJ2-3; a possible D gene is TRBD2 (6 bases). CDR1 is SGHDN and CDR2 is FVKESK in the germline V gene. V was clipped by 6 bases and J by 0 bases, with 10 bases between them. The CDR3 has 14 residues. For the CDR3, the DNA is TGTGCCAGCAGAGAACGGGAGAGCACAGATACGCAGTATTTT. The encoded protein is CASRERESTDTQYF.

This rearrangement joins TRBV11-2 to TRBJ2-7, with TRBD2 identical over 9 bases. The germline V gene encodes CDR1 SGHAT and CDR2 FQNNGV. The CDR3 loop spans 18 amino acids. Unmatched junction bases numbered 12, after V lost 3 bases and J lost 0 bases. Here the CDR3 reads CASSFGAGGSLGSYEQYF. In DNA form, the CDR3 reads TGTGCCAGCAGCTTCGGGGCGGGAGGGTCCCTTGGCTCCTACGAGCAGTACTTC.

The gene calls are TRBV27 and TRBJ1-6, with D unclear. The CDR3 has 13 residues. Germline CDR1 and CDR2: MNHEY and SMNVEV (reference sequence). The germline V and J ends were trimmed by 6 bases and 8 bases, with 11 bases remaining between them. DNA for the CDR3: TGTGCCAGCAGATTGGGCTACGATTCACCCCTCCACTTT. It specifies CASRLGYDSPLHF.

This chain uses TRBV27 with TRBJ2-5; 7 nucleotides match TRBD1. Germline assignment: CDR1 MNHEY and CDR2 SMNVEV (reference sequence). V shed 5 bases, J shed 2 bases, and the junction held 5 bases outside the gene matches. This CDR3 contains 14 residues. CDR3 residues: CASSRDREQETQYF. As DNA, the CDR3 is TGTGCCAGCAGTCGAGACAGGGAACAAGAGACCCAGTACTTC.

V is TRBV9 and J is TRBJ1-4, with TRBD1 as a possible D gene (6 bases). CDR1 is SGDLS, CDR2 YYNGEE, per germline. Trimming removed 4 bases from V and 8 bases from J, with 18 bases in between. CDR3 length: 15 residues. The CDR3 reads CASSLKGGANEKLFF. CDR3 nucleotides: TGTGCCAGCAGCTTAAAGGGGGGCGCAAACGAAAAACTGTTTTTT.

J is TRBJ2-7 and V is TRBV19; D is perhaps TRBD2 (5 bases). V was pared by 7 bases and J by 4 bases, with 20 bases between. Per the germline V gene, CDR1 is LNHDA and CDR2 is SQIVND (reference sequence). There are 15 residues in the CDR3. The CDR3: CASTPLRVRLYEQYF. The CDR3 DNA sequence: TGTGCCAGTACCCCCCTGAGGGTCAGGTTATACGAGCAGTACTTC.

This chain links TRBV7-7 with TRBJ2-7; D unclear. V dropped 5 bases and J dropped 2 bases, with 16 bases sitting between them. This CDR3 is 15 amino acids long. Germline CDR1 SSHAT, CDR2 FNYEAQ (reference sequence). The CDR3 reads CASSPRPTPTYEQYF. The CDR3 nucleotides read TGTGCCAGCAGCCCCCGGCCAACCCCCACCTACGAGCAGTACTTC.

V is TRBV5-6 and J is TRBJ2-2, with D unresolved. This CDR3 has 13 amino acids. CDR1 and CDR2 from the germline V gene are SGHDT and YYEEEE. V was trimmed by 2 bases and J by 5 bases, leaving 7 bases between them. CDR3 protein: CASSFGLTGELFF. CDR3 coding DNA: TGTGCCAGCAGCTTTGGTCTGACCGGGGAGCTGTTTTTT.

J is TRBJ1-2 and V is TRBV7-9; 9 bases line up with TRBD1. The length of the CDR3 is 14 residues. V lost 4 bases, J lost 7 bases, and 7 bases stayed unmatched. Germline CDR1 SEHNR, CDR2 FQNEAQ (reference sequence). CDR3 in DNA: TGTGCCAGCAGCTCCCCCGGGACAGGGCTTGGCTACACCTTC. Encoded protein: CASSSPGTGLGYTF.

The J gene is TRBJ2-5, the V gene TRBV5-1; TRBD1 is a possible D gene (5 bases). This CDR3 spans 14 amino acids. CDR1 and CDR2 from the germline V gene are SGHRS and YFSETQ. The germline V and J ends were trimmed by 0 bases and 5 bases, with 11 bases remaining between them. DNA for the CDR3: TGCGCCAGCAGCTTGGCGACTCCAGGGGAGACCCAGTACTTC. This sequence encodes CASSLATPGETQYF.

This clone came up once. CDR3 region: CASSAQGGDNEKLFF. DNA for the CDR3: TGTGCCAGCAGCGCACAGGGAGGAGATAATGAAAAACTGTTTTTT. This sequence joins TRBV9 and TRBJ1-4; a possible D gene is TRBD1 (6 bases). Trimming left V 3 bases short and J 4 bases short, with 13 bases between. The CDR3 length is 15 residues. The V gene's germline CDR1 is SGDLS and CDR2 YYNGEE.

The genes are TRBV9 and TRBJ1-2, with 7 bases that match TRBD1. This CDR3 is 16 amino acids long. Unmatched junction bases numbered 10, after V lost 0 bases and J lost 5 bases. Germline V lookup: CDR1 SGDLS, CDR2 YYNGEE. The CDR3 nucleotides are TGTGCCAGCAGCGTAGATCGCAACAGGGGAGGATATGGCTACACCTTC. It specifies CASSVDRNRGGYGYTF.

The chain is built from TRBV9 and TRBJ2-3; the D gene is possibly TRBD2 (6 bases). The V and J ends lost 5 bases and 2 bases respectively, with 24 bases between them. Looked up from germline, CDR1 is SGDLS and CDR2 is YYNGEE. The CDR3 has 18 residues. CDR3 loop: CASSLPSSSEPTTDTQYF. CDR3 DNA sequence: TGTGCCAGCAGTCTCCCATCGTCTAGCGAACCAACCACAGATACGCAGTATTTT.

With regard to this clone: The sample contains more than one DNA sequence encoding this CDR3. The chain employs TRBV7-9 and TRBJ2-7; the match to TRBD1 covers 8 bases. CDR3 length equals 15 residues. Germline CDR1 SEHNR, CDR2 FQNEAQ (reference sequence). V gave up 6 bases and J gave up 3 bases; unmatched junction bases: 10. The CDR3 loop is CASSLTGTGYYEQYF. The CDR3 coding sequence is TGTGCCAGCAGTCTTACCGGGACAGGATACTACGAGCAGTACTTC. The variable domain in full, with the rest retrieved from reference TRBV7-9 and TRBJ2-7, is DTGVSQNPRHKITKRGQNVTFRCDPISEHNRLYWYRQTLGQGPEFLTYFQNEAQLEKSRLLSDRFSAERPKGSFSTLEIQRTEQGDSAMYLCASSLTGTGYYEQYFGPGTRLTVT.

This chain uses TRBV4-1 with TRBJ1-1; 9 bases fit TRBD1. The length of the CDR3 is 18 residues. The trim removed 0 bases at V and 5 bases at J, leaving 13 bases unmatched. In germline, CDR1 is MGHRA, CDR2 YSYEKL. This chain's CDR3 is CASSQDGSLGQGWTEAFF. For the CDR3, the DNA is TGCGCCAGCAGCCAAGATGGGTCCCTTGGACAGGGGTGGACTGAAGCTTTCTTT.

The chain couples TRBV5-1 to TRBJ2-7, with TRBD2 matching 10 bases. Germline CDR1 reads SGHRS; CDR2 reads YFSETQ. V dropped 8 bases and J dropped 1; count of bases not matched to a gene: 3. The CDR3 runs to 13 residues. In DNA form, the CDR3 reads TGCGCCAGTACGACTAGCGGGTCCTACGAGCAGTACTTC. This gives the protein CASTTSGSYEQYF.